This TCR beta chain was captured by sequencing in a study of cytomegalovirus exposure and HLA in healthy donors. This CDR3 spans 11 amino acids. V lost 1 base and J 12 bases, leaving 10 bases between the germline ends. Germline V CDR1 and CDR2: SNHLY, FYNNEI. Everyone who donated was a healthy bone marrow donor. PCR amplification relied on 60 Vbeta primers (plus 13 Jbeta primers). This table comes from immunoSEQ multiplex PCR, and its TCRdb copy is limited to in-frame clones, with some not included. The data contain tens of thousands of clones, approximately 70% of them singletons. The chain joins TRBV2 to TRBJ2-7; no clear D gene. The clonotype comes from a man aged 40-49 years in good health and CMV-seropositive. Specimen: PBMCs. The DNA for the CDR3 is TGTGCCAGCAGTGAAGGACACGTCAGGTACTTC. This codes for CASSEGHVRYF. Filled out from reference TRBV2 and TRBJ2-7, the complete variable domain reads EPEVTQTPSHQVTQMGQEVILRCVPISNHLYFYWYRQILGQKVEFLVSFYNNEISEKSEIFDDQFSVERPDGSNFTLKIRSTKLEDSAMYFCASSEGHVRYFGPGTRLTVT.